The rows below give T cell receptor beta chains drawn from one sample of a study of regulatory T cells in long-lasting Graves disease. TCRdb re-analysed the multiplex PCR reads in MiXCR, keeping a single row per CDR3 protein. The sample has 500,000 to 800,000 distinct CDR3 sequences, 25% to 35% seen once. This material consisted of peripheral blood mononuclear cells (PBMCs), taken when the disease was refractory, from a patient treated with antithyroid drugs. Every receptor here comes from a female donor with Graves disease. The CDR3 runs from the conserved cysteine through the conserved F or W. Fields, in order: J gene, clone size, V gene, CDR3 length, D gene, CDR3 protein, CDR3 DNA. The D gene is left open where the match is weak. A row's size may be missing; if present it is once, few, many or a size class.

TRBJ1-1	many	TRBV7-7	13	.	CASSPLGGTEAFF	TGTGCTAGCAGCCCGTTGGGGGGCACTGAAGCTTTCTTT
TRBJ1-1	.	TRBV5-6	13	.	CASSMGLGTEAFF	TGTGCCAGCAGCATGGGGCTAGGAACTGAAGCTTTCTTT
TRBJ2-2	.	TRBV2	17	TRBD2	CASSAEASGRVFGELFF	TGTGCCAGCAGTGCTGAGGCTAGCGGGAGGGTTTTCGGGGAGCTGTTTTTT
TRBJ1-2	many	TRBV28	12	.	CASSLLKNGYTF	TGTGCCAGCAGTTTATTGAAGAATGGCTACACCTTC
TRBJ1-1	.	TRBV7-9	13	.	CASSLSSAIEAFF	TGTGCCAGCAGCTTAAGTTCTGCAATTGAAGCTTTCTTT
TRBJ1-6	.	TRBV28	15	.	CASSASRGYNSPLHF	TGTGCCAGCAGTGCGTCCAGGGGATATAATTCACCCCTCCACTTT
TRBJ1-1	.	TRBV7-9	14	TRBD1	CASSLGQGAGEAFF	TGTGCCAGCAGCTTAGGACAGGGGGCAGGTGAAGCTTTCTTT
TRBJ1-6	few	TRBV27	17	TRBD1	CASKTRDRGTRHSPLHF	TGTGCCAGCAAAACCCGGGACAGGGGAACAAGACATTCACCCCTCCACTTT
TRBJ1-2	.	TRBV19	15	TRBD1	CASSILDSGGYGYTF	TGTGCCAGTAGTATCCTGGACTCAGGGGGCTATGGCTACACCTTC
TRBJ2-7	.	TRBV29-1	14	TRBD2	CSVDGLSGKQEQYF	TGCAGCGTTGATGGTCTTAGCGGGAAGCAAGAGCAGTACTTC
TRBJ1-1	.	TRBV18	15	.	CASSPDRPMNTEAFF	TGTGCCAGCTCACCAGACAGACCTATGAACACTGAAGCTTTCTTT
TRBJ2-2	many	TRBV2	15	TRBD1	CASRPQGANTGELFF	TGTGCCAGCAGGCCACAGGGGGCGAACACCGGGGAGCTGTTTTTT
TRBJ2-5	.	TRBV28	17	.	CASRLKPQQLRRETQYF	TGTGCCAGCAGACTCAAGCCCCAACAGCTACGGAGGGAGACCCAGTACTTC
TRBJ1-4	.	TRBV19	12	TRBD1	CASGTGYEKLFF	TGTGCCAGCGGGACAGGGTATGAAAAACTGTTTTTT
TRBJ1-1	.	TRBV20-1	13	.	CSAPAQFGTEAFF	TGCAGTGCCCCCGCGCAATTCGGAACTGAAGCTTTCTTC
TRBJ1-5	many	TRBV2	16	.	CASSRGDGISNQPQHF	TGTGCCAGCAGTAGAGGGGACGGAATAAGCAATCAGCCCCAGCATTTT
TRBJ1-5	many	TRBV28	15	.	CASSDGTLSNQPQHF	TGTGCCAGCAGTGACGGGACACTTAGCAATCAGCCCCAGCATTTT
TRBJ1-4	few	TRBV25-1	17	.	CASSSKTGSWGNEKLFF	TGTGCCAGCAGTTCCAAGACAGGATCGTGGGGGAATGAAAAACTGTTTTTT
TRBJ1-3	.	TRBV15	16	TRBD1	CATSRLGQDSGNTIYF	TGTGCCACCAGCAGACTGGGACAGGACTCTGGAAACACCATATATTTT
TRBJ2-7	.	TRBV27	18	TRBD2	CASSYTGLAGVGIYEQYF	TGTGCCAGCAGTTACACGGGACTAGCGGGAGTTGGGATCTACGAGCAGTACTTC
TRBJ1-4	many	TRBV5-1	17	.	CASSFGGIGATNEKLFF	TGCGCCAGCAGCTTCGGAGGTATAGGAGCAACTAATGAAAAACTGTTTTTT
TRBJ2-1	.	TRBV6-1	15	TRBD2	CASRNSGRVYNEQFF	TGTGCCAGCAGGAATAGCGGGAGGGTTTACAATGAGCAGTTCTTC
TRBJ2-2	.	TRBV7-2	18	.	CASSLARKVGVDTGELFF	TGTGCCAGCAGCTTAGCGCGTAAAGTGGGAGTGGACACCGGGGAGCTGTTTTTT
TRBJ1-1	few	TRBV10-3	14	.	CAISSDGMNTEAFF	TGTGCCATCAGCTCGGACGGGATGAACACTGAAGCTTTCTTT
TRBJ2-7	.	TRBV30	12	.	CAWSVNDYEQYF	TGTGCCTGGAGTGTTAATGACTACGAGCAGTACTTC
TRBJ1-4	few	TRBV5-1	15	TRBD1	CASTRQGAGDEKLFF	TGCGCCAGCACCCGACAGGGGGCGGGAGATGAAAAACTGTTTTTT
TRBJ1-5	few	TRBV20-1	12	.	CSAQRGGQPQHF	TGCAGTGCCCAGAGGGGAGGTCAGCCCCAGCATTTT
TRBJ1-5	many	TRBV12-3/TRBV12-4	15	.	CASSFGQGSNQPQHF	TGTGCCAGCAGTTTCGGCCAGGGGAGCAATCAGCCCCAGCATTTT
TRBJ1-5	many	TRBV28	16	TRBD1	CASSFHRGDGNQPQHF	TGTGCCAGCAGTTTTCACAGGGGAGATGGCAATCAGCCCCAGCATTTT
TRBJ2-7	.	TRBV29-1	15	TRBD2	CSVSGLTSGSYEQYF	TGCAGCGTTTCTGGTTTGACTAGCGGGAGCTACGAGCAGTACTTC
TRBJ1-2	.	TRBV5-1	14	.	CASSPQGFLGGYTF	TGCGCCAGCAGCCCGCAAGGGTTTTTGGGTGGCTACACCTTC
TRBJ2-5	few	TRBV20-1	13	.	CSAPLPGGETQYF	TGCAGTGCTCCCCTCCCAGGGGGGGAGACCCAGTACTTC
TRBJ1-4	.	TRBV14	15	.	CASSQIQTPREKLFF	TGTGCCAGCAGCCAAATCCAGACCCCCCGGGAAAAACTGTTTTTT
TRBJ1-5	.	TRBV20-1	13	.	CSARDLAGQPQHF	TGCAGTGCTAGAGATCTGGCAGGTCAGCCCCAGCATTTT
TRBJ1-5	few	TRBV2	14	.	CASRGRASNQAQHF	TGTGCCAGCAGGGGCAGGGCTAGCAATCAGGCCCAGCATTTT
TRBJ2-1	.	TRBV7-3	11	TRBD2	CASSSGGQVFF	TGTGCCAGCAGCTCGGGAGGGCAGGTGTTCTTC
TRBJ1-5	many	TRBV6-1	16	TRBD1	CATLRSGTGSDQPQHF	TGTGCCACCCTCCGATCCGGGACAGGCAGTGATCAGCCCCAGCATTTT
TRBJ2-2	.	TRBV5-1	16	TRBD2	CASSTRLAGAPGELFF	TGCGCCAGCAGCACCAGACTAGCGGGAGCCCCCGGGGAGCTGTTTTTT
TRBJ2-7	.	TRBV3-1	15	TRBD1	CASSPGQGLEDEQYF	TGTGCCAGCAGCCCGGGACAGGGGCTGGAGGACGAGCAGTACTTC
TRBJ2-7	few	TRBV6-1	14	.	CASSEVVVIYEQYF	TGTGCCAGCAGTGAAGTGGTAGTAATCTACGAGCAGTACTTC
TRBJ2-7	few	TRBV7-2	14	.	CASSLGLSRYEQYF	TGTGCCAGCAGCTTAGGTCTTAGCCGGTACGAGCAGTACTTC
TRBJ2-7	many	TRBV12-3/TRBV12-4	14	TRBD1	CASSPTGQGYEQYF	TGTGCCAGCAGTCCGACGGGACAGGGCTACGAGCAGTACTTC
TRBJ1-6	.	TRBV9	15	.	CASSASQGHNSPLHF	TGTGCCAGCAGCGCATCTCAGGGACATAATTCACCCCTCCACTTT
TRBJ1-2	.	TRBV29-1	14	.	CSVEDKGVYYGYTF	TGCAGCGTTGAAGATAAGGGGGTATACTATGGCTACACCTTC
TRBJ1-1	.	TRBV18	16	TRBD1	CASSPGMGQLNTEAFF	TGTGCCAGCTCACCAGGGATGGGACAGCTGAACACTGAAGCTTTCTTT
TRBJ2-5	.	TRBV5-1	15	.	CASSSPSRVQETQYF	TGCGCCAGCAGCTCCCCCTCTAGAGTCCAAGAGACCCAGTACTTC
TRBJ1-5	.	TRBV28	13	.	CASSSGIGQPQHF	TGTGCCAGCAGCTCCGGAATCGGTCAGCCCCAGCATTTT
TRBJ2-2	few	TRBV5-1	14	.	CASSLETRAGELFF	TGCGCCAGCAGCTTGGAGACGAGGGCCGGGGAGCTGTTTTTT
TRBJ2-7	few	TRBV28	14	TRBD2	CASSPSSGAYEQYF	TGTGCCAGCAGTCCTTCTAGCGGAGCCTACGAGCAGTACTTC
TRBJ1-5	.	TRBV6-1	14	.	CASSKQGSNQPQHF	TGTGCCAGCAGTAAACAGGGAAGCAATCAGCCCCAGCATTTT
TRBJ1-2	few	TRBV12-3/TRBV12-4	14	.	CASKSLGLGYGYTF	TGTGCCAGCAAGTCGCTCGGCCTCGGATATGGCTACACCTTC
TRBJ1-2	few	TRBV7-3	13	.	CASSLIPGDGYTF	TGTGCCAGCAGCTTAATTCCGGGGGATGGCTACACCTTC